These T cell receptor beta chains were read from a single sample in a study of blood T cell repertoires in COVID-19. The assay was immunoSEQ multiplex PCR, and TCRdb's table has in-frame clones only and misses some. The sample lists more than 50,000 clones; nearly 90% were seen once. Sequenced material: peripheral blood. The receptors originated from a man between 60 and 75 years old with active COVID-19. Both conserved end residues are part of each CDR3. D genes are given only for firm matches. A row's size may be missing; if present it is once, few, many or a size class.

J gene | D gene | clone size | V gene | CDR3 protein | CDR3 DNA
TRBJ2-3 | TRBD2 | NA | TRBV27 | CASSHRSGADTQYF | TGTGCCAGCAGTCACCGCAGCGGGGCAGATACGCAGTATTTT
TRBJ1-5 | NA | NA | TRBV10-3 | CAISGGSSNQPQHF | TGTGCCATCAGTGGAGGCAGTAGCAATCAGCCCCAGCATTTT
TRBJ2-3 | TRBD2 | NA | TRBV10-2 | CASSEFGGSPPDTQYF | TGCGCCAGCAGTGAGTTCGGCGGGAGTCCCCCAGATACGCAGTATTTT
TRBJ1-4 | NA | NA | TRBV27 | CASSLQGANEKLFF | TGTGCCAGCAGTTTACAGGGCGCTAATGAAAAACTGTTTTTT
TRBJ1-1 | NA | once | TRBV6-5 | CASRTTRDTEAFF | TGTGCCAGCAGGACTACCCGGGACACTGAAGCTTTCTTT
TRBJ2-1 | TRBD1 | NA | TRBV5-1 | CASSFGGQVRMEQFF | TGCGCCAGCAGCTTCGGCGGACAGGTCCGAATGGAGCAGTTCTTC
TRBJ2-7 | TRBD1 | NA | TRBV6-2/TRBV6-3 | CASSGTGTGLASYEQYF | TGTGCCAGCAGTGGAACCGGGACAGGGCTCGCCTCCTACGAGCAGTACTTC
TRBJ2-7 | NA | few | TRBV7-2 | CASSLDVLNEQYF | TGTGCCAGCAGCTTAGACGTTCTAAACGAGCAGTACTTC
TRBJ2-1 | NA | NA | TRBV18 | CASSLQINREDEQFF | TGTGCCAGCTCACTCCAAATTAACCGAGAGGATGAGCAGTTCTTC
TRBJ2-4 | TRBD1 | NA | TRBV10-3 | CAISDRGLSAKNIQYF | TGTGCCATCAGTGACAGGGGGCTCTCGGCCAAAAACATTCAGTACTTC
TRBJ1-2 | TRBD1 | NA | TRBV5-1 | CASSPLGQTDYGYTF | TGCGCCAGCAGCCCACTGGGACAGACCGACTATGGCTACACCTTC
TRBJ1-3 | NA | NA | TRBV19 | CASHHSSSGNTIYF | TGTGCCAGTCACCATTCGAGCTCTGGAAACACCATATATTTT
TRBJ2-7 | NA | NA | TRBV18 | CASSPGGSPYEQYF | TGTGCCAGCTCACCAGGTGGCAGTCCCTACGAGCAGTACTTC
TRBJ2-1 | NA | NA | TRBV29-1 | CSVGRKGSYNEQFF | TGCAGCGTGGGTCGTAAGGGGTCGTACAATGAGCAGTTCTTC
TRBJ2-5 | TRBD1 | NA | TRBV7-3 | CASSRQGAQETQYF | TGTGCCAGCAGCCGACAGGGAGCACAAGAGACCCAGTACTTC
TRBJ2-7 | NA | NA | TRBV5-1 | CASSLGSGESYEQYF | TGCGCCAGCAGCTTGGGGTCAGGGGAATCCTACGAGCAGTACTTC
TRBJ2-7 | TRBD2 | once | TRBV5-5 | CASSSILAGVPEQYF | TGTGCCAGCAGCTCCATACTAGCGGGAGTACCCGAGCAGTACTTC
TRBJ1-4 | NA | NA | TRBV3-1/TRBV3-2 | CASSPVWSGEKLFF | TGTGCCAGCAGCCCTGTTTGGTCGGGGGAAAAACTGTTTTTT
TRBJ1-3 | NA | NA | TRBV4-3 | CASSQATDSGNTIYF | TGCGCCAGCAGCCAAGCGACAGACTCTGGAAACACCATATATTTT
TRBJ1-2 | NA | NA | TRBV18 | CASSPTNRNSYGYTF | TGTGCCAGCTCACCAACGAACAGAAACTCCTATGGCTACACCTTC
TRBJ2-3 | TRBD1 | once | TRBV5-6 | CASTSRGGRKDTQYF | TGTGCCAGCACTAGTCGAGGGGGCAGGAAAGATACGCAGTATTTT
TRBJ1-1 | NA | NA | TRBV5-1 | CASSRGGLNTEAFF | TGCGCCAGCAGCCGGGGGGGATTGAACACTGAAGCTTTCTTT
TRBJ2-1 | TRBD2 | NA | TRBV4-3 | CASSQDYQAGGRNEQFF | TGCGCCAGCAGCCAAGATTATCAAGCGGGAGGACGGAATGAGCAGTTCTTC
TRBJ2-5 | NA | NA | TRBV4-1 | CASSQERVGQRQETQYF | TGCGCCAGCAGCCAAGAAAGAGTGGGACAACGGCAAGAGACCCAGTACTTC
TRBJ1-3 | NA | few | TRBV4-1 | CASSQDSGSGNTIYF | TGCGCCAGCAGCCAAGATTCGGGCTCTGGAAACACCATATATTTT
TRBJ2-4 | NA | NA | TRBV4-1 | CASSQGRGAKNIQYF | TGCGCCAGCAGCCAAGGGAGGGGAGCCAAAAACATTCAGTACTTC
TRBJ1-6 | TRBD1 | NA | TRBV5-1 | CASSHLQGSGSPLHF | TGCGCCAGCAGCCACCTACAGGGGTCGGGTTCACCCCTCCACTTT
TRBJ2-6 | TRBD1 | NA | TRBV7-3 | CASSLPPLGTGYSGANVLTF | TGTGCCAGCAGCTTACCACCTTTGGGGACAGGATACTCTGGGGCCAACGTCCTGACTTTC
TRBJ2-7 | NA | once | TRBV28 | CASRQPLLAPGAREQYF | TGTGCCAGCAGACAACCCTTACTAGCCCCTGGGGCCCGCGAGCAGTACTTC
TRBJ2-2 | NA | NA | TRBV5-1 | CASSSSQGNTGELFF | TGCGCCAGCAGCTCGTCGCAGGGGAACACCGGGGAGCTGTTTTTT
TRBJ2-7 | NA | once | TRBV10-1 | CASRAKRYEQYF | TGCGCCAGCAGAGCTAAACGATACGAGCAGTACTTC
TRBJ1-2 | NA | NA | TRBV7-2 | CASSLGPGNYGYTF | TGTGCCAGCAGCTTAGGTCCGGGGAACTATGGCTACACCTTC
TRBJ1-5 | TRBD1 | few | TRBV5-1 | CASSLGQGLNQPQHF | TGCGCCAGCAGCCTCGGACAGGGTCTCAATCAGCCCCAGCATTTT
TRBJ1-1 | NA | NA | TRBV2 | CASCTGLMNTEAFF | TGTGCCAGCTGTACGGGACTGATGAACACTGAAGCTTTCTTT
TRBJ1-3 | NA | NA | TRBV2 | CASSEIQGTGNTIYF | TGTGCCAGCAGTGAAATTCAGGGGACTGGAAACACCATATATTTT
TRBJ2-7 | TRBD1 | NA | TRBV2 | CASSEGKGGWYEQYF | TGTGCCAGCAGTGAAGGGAAAGGGGGCTGGTACGAGCAGTACTTC
TRBJ2-1 | TRBD2 | NA | TRBV5-4 | CASSLDPGRGYNEQFF | TGTGCCAGCAGCTTGGACCCAGGGCGGGGGTACAATGAGCAGTTCTTC
TRBJ2-3 | TRBD2 | NA | TRBV3-1/TRBV3-2 | CASSQGTRFPHTQYF | TGTGCCAGCAGCCAAGGGACTAGATTCCCCCATACGCAGTATTTT
TRBJ1-1 | NA | NA | TRBV6-5 | CASSQGMNTEAFF | TGTGCCAGCAGCCAGGGAATGAACACTGAAGCTTTCTTT
TRBJ2-7 | TRBD1 | NA | TRBV24-1 | CATSDTGGRSYEQYF | TGTGCCACCAGTGACACAGGGGGCAGATCCTACGAGCAGTACTTC
TRBJ1-6 | NA | NA | TRBV18 | CASSPSGPPNSPLHF | TGTGCCAGCTCACCATCAGGGCCGCCTAATTCACCCCTCCACTTT
TRBJ1-5 | TRBD1 | NA | TRBV18 | CASSPTGTGRNQPQHF | TGTGCCAGCTCACCCACTGGGACAGGGCGCAATCAGCCCCAGCATTTT
TRBJ1-1 | NA | NA | TRBV20-1 | CSARDHSTFF | TGCAGTGCTAGAGATCACAGTACCTTCTTT
TRBJ1-1 | NA | NA | TRBV6-5 | CASSPPGSQAFF | TGTGCCAGCAGCCCCCCGGGATCCCAAGCTTTCTTT
TRBJ2-3 | NA | once | TRBV6-5 | CASYRVDTDTQYF | TGTGCCAGCTACAGGGTCGACACAGATACGCAGTATTTT
TRBJ2-6 | TRBD2 | NA | TRBV2 | CASRAGLAGASGANVLTF | TGTGCCAGCAGGGCGGGACTAGCGGGAGCCTCTGGGGCCAACGTCCTGACTTTC
TRBJ2-3 | NA | once | TRBV30 | CACNPKYQASSTDTQYF | TGTGCCTGCAATCCAAAATATCAAGCATCGAGCACAGATACGCAGTATTTT
TRBJ2-1 | TRBD2 | NA | TRBV2 | CASSDLAGYNEQFF | TGTGCCAGCAGTGACCTAGCGGGATACAATGAGCAGTTCTTC
TRBJ2-7 | TRBD2 | NA | TRBV5-1 | CASSLVAGGPTYEQYF | TGCGCCAGCAGCTTGGTAGCGGGAGGGCCGACCTACGAGCAGTACTTC
TRBJ2-3 | NA | NA | TRBV11-2 | CASSLRFSGRASTDTQYF | TGTGCCAGCAGCTTACGTTTCTCGGGGAGAGCTAGCACAGATACGCAGTATTTT
TRBJ2-7 | NA | once | TRBV20-1 | CSASLRHEQYF | TGCAGTGCTAGTTTGCGGCACGAGCAGTACTTC
TRBJ2-7 | NA | NA | TRBV4-3 | CASSQEIQGAKSSYEQYF | TGCGCCAGCAGCCAAGAGATACAGGGCGCAAAATCCTCCTACGAGCAGTACTTC
TRBJ2-1 | TRBD2 | NA | TRBV28 | CASTTGLALEQFF | TGTGCCAGCACTACGGGACTAGCCCTTGAGCAGTTCTTC